The next 25 T cell receptor beta chains were all read from a single sample in a study of T cell responses to AZD1222 COVID-19 vaccine. The data were produced by immunoSEQ multiplex PCR, yet TCRdb's version contains in-frame clones alone and is incomplete. Of 150,000 to 200,000 clones listed, less than 95% were seen once; the top ten hold approximately 3%. Sequenced material: peripheral blood, taken on day 0 of AZD1222 vaccination. The source of these receptors is an adult in good health.

The chain couples TRBV12-3 or TRBV12-4 to TRBJ2-1, with TRBD2 as a possible D gene (6 bases). V shed 7 bases and J shed 4 bases, with 11 bases lying between them. This CDR3 is 13 amino acids long. CDR3 nucleotides: TGTGCCAGCATTCTGGGAGGATACAATGAGCAGTTCTTC. As protein: CASILGGYNEQFF.

The chain recombines TRBV3-1 (or the pseudogene TRBV3-2) with TRBJ1-2; D is unresolved. The germline CDR1 and CDR2 sequences are LGHDT and YNNKEL (reference sequence). V was trimmed by 0 bases and J by 7 bases, leaving 12 bases between them. CDR3 length equals 14 residues. DNA of the CDR3: TGTGCCAGCAGCCAAGATCTTTTAGGTGGTGGCTACACCTTC. Its protein is CASSQDLLGGGYTF.

This chain links TRBV7-2 with TRBJ2-5, with D possibly being TRBD1 (6 bases). Germline assignment: CDR1 SGHTA and CDR2 FQGNSA. The CDR3 covers 13 residues. V lost 2 bases and J 4 bases, leaving 8 bases between the germline ends. CDR3 in DNA: TGTGCCAGCAGCTTAAACAGGGCAGAGACCCAGTACTTC. Its translation: CASSLNRAETQYF.

The chain couples TRBV7-2 to TRBJ1-1; D might be TRBD1 (6 bases). Trimming took off 4 bases at V and 0 bases at J, with 9 bases between the two ends. Germline CDR1 SGHTA, CDR2 FQGNSA. The CDR3 is 14 amino acids. CDR3 sequence reads: CASSSDSMNTEAFF. The CDR3, as DNA: TGTGCCAGCAGCTCGGACAGCATGAACACTGAAGCTTTCTTT.

The chain carries TRBV6-5 and TRBJ1-5; D perhaps matches TRBD1 (5 bases). CDR1 and CDR2 (germline): MNHEY, SVGAGI. Trimming pared 5 bases from V and 14 bases from J, leaving 13 bases between. This CDR3 is built from 11 residues. The CDR3, as DNA: TGTGCCAGCAGTCAGGCAGGGTCGAAGCATTTT. Translation gives CASSQAGSKHF.

This chain connects TRBV15 to TRBJ2-3, with D hard to call. The CDR3 sequence is 16 residues long. Germline loops: CDR1 LNHNV, CDR2 YYDKDF (reference sequence). V shed 0 bases and J shed 4 bases, with 14 bases lying between them. For the CDR3, the DNA is TGTGCCACCAGCAGAGAAAGGTGGTCCTGGGCAGATACGCAGTATTTT. It is translated as CATSRERWSWADTQYF.

The chain joins TRBV12-5 to TRBJ2-3, with 10 bases aligning to TRBD2. Losses at the gene ends were 1 base for V and 0 bases for J; bases not matched to a gene: 7. CDR3 length: 18 amino acids. Germline CDR1 is LGHNT and CDR2 is FRNRAP. CDR3 coding DNA: TGTGCTAGTGGTTTGGGAGGAGCGGGGGGGCCCAGCACAGATACGCAGTATTTT. It yields the protein CASGLGGAGGPSTDTQYF.

The rearrangement joins TRBV27 to TRBJ1-2, with unresolved D. The germline V gene encodes CDR1 MNHEY and CDR2 SMNVEV (reference sequence). Trimming pared 0 bases from V and 8 bases from J, leaving 10 bases between. The CDR3 loop spans 13 amino acids. In DNA, the CDR3 is TGTGCCAGCAGTTTATCAGGTCCAGGAGGCTACACCTTC. As protein: CASSLSGPGGYTF.

The chain uses TRBV9 and TRBJ1-5; 7 bases are a match to TRBD1. Unmatched junction bases numbered 7, after V lost 3 bases and J lost 7 bases. CDR1 SGDLS and CDR2 YYNGEE come from the germline V gene. The CDR3 runs to 14 residues. The CDR3 spells CASSETGAGQPQHF. The CDR3 bases are TGTGCCAGCAGCGAAACAGGGGCCGGGCAGCCCCAGCATTTT.

CDR3 nucleotide sequence: TGCGCCAGCAGCCAAGAAGTCAGTCTTGGGGTCCACGAGCAGTACTTC. This sequence encodes CASSQEVSLGVHEQYF. This chain uses TRBV4-3 with TRBJ2-7; no clear D. Germline CDR1 and CDR2: LGHNA and YSLEER. With 0 bases removed from V and 5 bases from J, the gap between germline ends came to 17 bases. This CDR3 is built from 16 residues.

The V call is TRBV7-2, the J call TRBJ2-1, with 11 bases aligning to TRBD2. With V trimmed by 3 bases and J by 8 bases, 6 bases remained unmatched. The length of the CDR3 is 15 residues. Per germline, CDR1 SGHTA and CDR2 FQGNSA. CDR3: CASSFVAGGPDEQFF. CDR3 sequence (DNA): TGTGCCAGCAGCTTCGTAGCGGGGGGGCCGGATGAGCAGTTCTTC.

V and J are TRBV2 and TRBJ2-5, with 13 bases aligning to TRBD2. Unmatched junction bases numbered 8, after V lost 5 bases and J lost 5 bases. Germline CDR1 reads SNHLY; CDR2 reads FYNNEI. This CDR3 is 16 amino acids long. The CDR3 DNA is TGTGCCAGCAGTAGACTAGCGGGGGGTCCCCGGGAGACCCAGTACTTC. The encoded protein is CASSRLAGGPRETQYF.

CDR3 in DNA: TGTGCCAGTAGCTTTGGTAGCGGGGGGGCTAGCACAGATACGCAGTATTTT. Protein sequence: CASSFGSGGASTDTQYF. This chain links TRBV19 with TRBJ2-3; the match to TRBD2 covers 11 bases. Germline loops: CDR1 LNHDA, CDR2 SQIVND (reference sequence). There are 17 residues in the CDR3. With 6 bases clipped from V and 0 bases from J, the junction kept 8 bases outside the gene matches.

The chain carries TRBV4-2 and TRBJ2-5; 8 bases align to TRBD2. Germline loops: CDR1 LGHNA, CDR2 YNFKEQ. Germline trimming cut 4 bases from V and 2 bases from J; bases unmatched to any gene: 9. This CDR3 region has 16 residues. This CDR3 reads CASSPGLALQQETQYF. DNA for the CDR3: TGTGCCAGCAGCCCCGGACTAGCTTTGCAGCAAGAGACCCAGTACTTC.

V usage is TRBV6-5 and J usage is TRBJ1-5; D gene uncertain. The CDR3 runs 12 residues. V lost 6 bases and J 10 bases, leaving 13 bases between the germline ends. Germline CDR1 is MNHEY and CDR2 is SVGAGI. The CDR3 region has the DNA TGTGCCAGCAGCCTCCGGAAGGGTCCCCAGCATTTT. Translated: CASSLRKGPQHF.

The chain joins TRBV9 to TRBJ2-3, with D perhaps matching TRBD1 (5 bases). The germline gives CDR1 SGDLS, CDR2 YYNGEE. V lost 3 bases to trimming and J lost 0 bases, with 11 bases between them. The CDR3 is made up of 15 amino acids. This chain's CDR3 is CASSEGWGSTDTQYF. CDR3 in DNA: TGTGCCAGCAGCGAGGGGTGGGGTAGCACAGATACGCAGTATTTT. The whole variable domain, remainder taken from reference TRBV9 and TRBJ2-3, is DSGVTQTPKHLITATGQRVTLRCSPRSGDLSVYWYQQSLDQGLQFLIQYYNGEERAKGNILERFSAQQFPDLHSELNLSSLELGDSALYFCASSEGWGSTDTQYFGPGTRLTVL.

The CDR3 loop is CASSRDNSNQPQHF. The CDR3 region has the DNA TGTGCCAGCAGTCGGGACAATAGCAATCAGCCCCAGCATTTT. The chain links TRBV6-6 to TRBJ1-5; D possibly corresponds to TRBD1 (6 bases). CDR1 is MNHNY and CDR2 is SVGAGI in the germline V gene (reference sequence). V was clipped by 5 bases and J by 0 bases, with 8 bases between them. CDR3 length equals 14 residues.

The gene calls are TRBV5-6 and TRBJ2-3; D gene ambiguous. With 2 bases removed from V and 5 bases from J, the gap between germline ends came to 9 bases. Germline V lookup: CDR1 SGHDT, CDR2 YYEEEE. The CDR3 totals 13 residues. CDR3 nucleotides: TGTGCCAGCAGCTTACGAGTAGGAGATACGCAGTATTTT. It codes for CASSLRVGDTQYF.

The rearrangement links TRBV18 to TRBJ1-2; TRBD1 matches at 10 bases. Losses at the gene ends were 3 bases for V and 14 bases for J; bases not matched to a gene: 3. CDR1 KGHSH and CDR2 LQKENI come from the germline V gene. The CDR3 spans 11 residues. CDR3 sequence reads: CASSPGTGETF. The CDR3 bases are TGTGCCAGCTCACCCGGGACAGGGGAGACCTTC.

The chain is built from TRBV5-5 and TRBJ2-7; 12 nucleotides line up with TRBD2. The germline CDR1 and CDR2 sequences are SGHKS and YYEKEE (reference sequence). V gave up 2 bases and J gave up 4 bases; unmatched junction bases: 7. The CDR3 consists of 16 residues. The CDR3 loop is CASSLGLAGMSYEQYF. For the CDR3, the DNA is TGTGCCAGCAGCTTAGGACTAGCGGGGATGAGTTACGAGCAGTACTTC.

This clone was picked up one time. The J gene is TRBJ1-3, the V gene TRBV5-1, with D unclear. In germline, CDR1 is SGHRS, CDR2 YFSETQ. The CDR3 sequence is 13 residues long. Trimming removed 4 bases at V and 4 bases at J, with 9 bases between. The CDR3, as DNA: TGCGCCAGCAGCCTTGACCTGGGAAACACCATATATTTT. It encodes CASSLDLGNTIYF.

The gene calls are TRBV7-9 and TRBJ1-4, with D unresolved. V shed 10 bases and J shed 3 bases, with 6 bases lying between them. The CDR3 consists of 11 residues. The V gene's germline CDR1 is SEHNR and CDR2 FQNEAQ (reference sequence). The CDR3 DNA is TGTGCCACGGCGGCTAATGAAAAACTGTTTTTT. As protein: CATAANEKLFF.

The V call is TRBV5-1, the J call TRBJ2-7; no clear D gene. With 0 bases removed from V and 5 bases from J, the gap between germline ends came to 6 bases. Germline-derived CDR1 and CDR2 are SGHRS and YFSETQ. CDR3 length: 12 residues. The CDR3 loop reads CASSLDANEQYF. CDR3 bases: TGCGCCAGCAGCTTGGACGCTAACGAGCAGTACTTC.

The chain recombines TRBV11-1 with TRBJ1-1; perhaps TRBD1 as D (5 bases). This CDR3 has 14 amino acids. CDR1 SGHAT and CDR2 FQDESV come from the germline V gene (reference sequence). V lost 1 base and J 4 bases, leaving 10 bases between the germline ends. CDR3: CASSLEVRATEAFF. CDR3 bases: TGTGCCAGCAGCTTAGAGGTCAGGGCCACTGAAGCTTTCTTT.

The V call is TRBV6-5, the J call TRBJ1-4, with D unclear. CDR1 MNHEY and CDR2 SVGAGI come from the germline V gene. Trimming took 2 bases from V and 7 from J, leaving 11 bases between them. This CDR3 is 14 amino acids long. DNA for the CDR3: TGTGCCAGCAGTTACGGTGGGTCTGGTGAAAAACTGTTTTTT. This translates into CASSYGGSGEKLFF.